This TCR beta chain was sequenced in a study of blood T cell repertoires in COVID-19. Whole-study context: Spain, Italy and the United States supplied samples that represented acute and convalescent COVID-19.

J lost 4 bases, V lost 1 base, and 5 bases had no gene match. The germline CDR1 and CDR2 sequences are SGDLS and YYNGEE. There are 17 residues in the CDR3. Source study methods: Scientists estimated how many nucleated cells there were by amplifying reference gene primers. The repertoire was sequenced with immunoSEQ multiplex PCR; TCRdb's copy has only in-frame clones and lacks some. For V, J and clone size, that table is used; D and trimming come from the DNA. The sample shows around 230,000 clones, around 85% of them seen only once. The sequenced material came from peripheral blood. The sequence was collected from a woman of 80 years or more with acute or convalescent COVID-19. This chain uses TRBV9 with TRBJ2-6, with 10 nucleotides matching TRBD2. The CDR3 nucleotides are TGTGCCAGCAGCGTACCTAGCGGGAGATCGGGGGCCAACGTCCTGACTTTC. This encodes CASSVPSGRSGANVLTF. Combining the CDR3 with reference TRBV9 and TRBJ2-6 gives the whole variable domain DSGVTQTPKHLITATGQRVTLRCSPRSGDLSVYWYQQSLDQGLQFLIQYYNGEERAKGNILERFSAQQFPDLHSELNLSSLELGDSALYFCASSVPSGRSGANVLTFGAGSRLTVL.